This record looks at one TCR beta chain sequence and its context. Only in-frame clones appear in the TCRdb table, and some are missing; sequencing was by immunoSEQ multiplex PCR. Of over 90,000 clones listed, 84% are singletons. The data originate from a study of T cell clones after liver transplantation. Study summary: TCRbeta sequencing after a pre-transplant mixed lymphocyte reaction identified graft-donor-reactive clones, later tracked in post-transplant blood. Tolerant meant at least one year fully off immunosuppression without liver enzymes above twice normal.

The CDR3 has 14 amino acids. Between the trimmed V and J ends, which lost 1 base and 7 bases, there was a span of 8 bases. Germline V gives CDR1 LGHNA, CDR2 YSLEER. This material consisted of CD4+ T cells from blood, taken approximately 50 months after liver transplant. This TCR was recovered from a human patient who received a liver transplant. These T cells may partly come from the graft donor. The V gene is TRBV4-3, the J gene TRBJ1-6; possibly TRBD1 for D (5 bases). CDR3 nucleotides: TGCGCCAGCAGCCAAGCGGGGGGAAATTCACCCCTCCACTTT. Translating it yields CASSQAGGNSPLHF.